The 22 T cell receptor beta chains given below trace back to one sample, sequenced in a study of cytomegalovirus exposure and HLA in healthy donors. Primers for the PCR totalled 60 Vbeta and 13 Jbeta. Produced via immunoSEQ multiplex PCR; TCRdb's table is partial and in-frame only. The sample lists some 130,000 clones, 74% seen once, with 6% to 8% in the top ten. The sequenced sample consisted of PBMCs. The receptor set was obtained from a male donor in good health and CMV-seronegative.

This chain links TRBV5-1 with TRBJ1-1; the D gene is possibly TRBD1 (6 bases). Trimming shortened V by 2 bases and J by 4 bases, and 15 bases separated the two germline ends. The CDR3 totals 15 residues. CDR1 and CDR2 (germline): SGHRS, YFSETQ. The CDR3 protein is CASSFGAVGGTEAFF. The DNA for the CDR3 is TGCGCCAGCAGCTTCGGCGCGGTAGGGGGCACTGAAGCTTTCTTT.

The chain combines TRBV7-2 with TRBJ2-7; TRBD1 agrees at 11 bases. The CDR3 runs 14 residues. V trimming: 4 bases; J trimming: 2 bases; junction bases outside the gene matches: 1. From germline, CDR1 is SGHTA and CDR2 FQGNSA. Here the CDR3 reads CASSSGQGAYEQYF. The CDR3 nucleotides read TGTGCCAGCAGCTCGGGACAGGGGGCCTACGAGCAGTACTTC. Looking up the rest from reference TRBV7-2 and TRBJ2-7 gives the full variable domain: GAGVSQSPSNKVTEKGKDVELRCDPISGHTALYWYRQSLGQGLEFLIYFQGNSAPDKSGLPSDRFSAERTGGSVSTLTIQRTQQEDSAVYLCASSSGQGAYEQYFGPGTRLTVT.

The chain combines TRBV5-1 with TRBJ2-3, with D perhaps matching TRBD2 (5 bases). Trimming pared 4 bases from V and 6 bases from J, leaving 12 bases between. CDR1 is SGHRS, CDR2 YFSETQ, per germline. There are 13 residues in the CDR3. CDR3 DNA sequence: TGCGCCAGCAGCCCCCTCGGGGTGGATACGCAGTATTTT. Protein product: CASSPLGVDTQYF.

The chain recombines TRBV6-5 with TRBJ2-1; a possible D gene is TRBD2 (6 bases). The CDR3 length is 16 residues. V was shortened by 2 bases and J by 0 bases, with 11 bases between the two germline ends. The germline gives CDR1 MNHEY, CDR2 SVGAGI. CDR3 in DNA: TGTGCCAGCAGTTACGAGGGAGGAGTCTCCTACAATGAGCAGTTCTTC. Translation: CASSYEGGVSYNEQFF.

The V gene is TRBV4-3, the J gene TRBJ2-1; possibly TRBD2 for D (6 bases). Germline lookup yields CDR1 LGHNA and CDR2 YSLEER. V lost 4 bases to trimming and J lost 7 bases, with 20 bases between them. The CDR3 consists of 16 residues. This CDR3 reads CASSPGGSRALNEQFF. DNA of the CDR3: TGCGCCAGCAGCCCAGGAGGGAGTAGAGCCTTGAATGAGCAGTTCTTC.

The chain carries TRBV29-1 and TRBJ2-2; D is ambiguous. CDR3 size: 11 residues. V lost 7 bases and J 7 bases, leaving 10 bases between the germline ends. Germline V CDR1 and CDR2: SQVTM, ANQGSEA. The CDR3 DNA sequence: TGCAGCGGTACAAGAAACGGGGAGCTGTTTTTT. Amino acids: CSGTRNGELFF.

The V call is TRBV18, the J call TRBJ1-5; 7 bases fit TRBD1. CDR3 length: 15 residues. The ends lost 4 bases at V and 0 bases at J; junction bases unmatched: 3. Per germline, CDR1 KGHSH and CDR2 LQKENI. The chain's CDR3 is CASSHDRASNQPQHF. DNA of the CDR3: TGTGCCAGCTCACATGACAGGGCTAGCAATCAGCCCCAGCATTTT.

V and J are TRBV27 and TRBJ1-4, with D unresolved. Trimming stripped 6 bases from V and 10 bases from J, with 15 bases between. CDR1 and CDR2 (germline): MNHEY, SMNVEV (reference sequence). The CDR3 length is 13 residues. In DNA form, the CDR3 reads TGTGCCAGCAGCTTAGGGATGGGAGGAAAACTGTTTTTT. Translated, it gives CASSLGMGGKLFF.

V usage is TRBV2 and J usage is TRBJ2-7; D is unclear. This CDR3 comprises 13 residues. V dropped 8 bases and J dropped 0 bases, with 11 bases sitting between them. CDR1 and CDR2 from the germline V gene are SNHLY and FYNNEI. The CDR3 here is CASGHAVSYEQYF. The DNA for the CDR3 is TGTGCCAGCGGGCACGCTGTCTCCTACGAGCAGTACTTC.

The chain combines TRBV27 with TRBJ2-2; TRBD1 matches at 7 bases. The germline CDR1 and CDR2 sequences are MNHEY and SMNVEV (reference sequence). Losses at the gene ends were 5 bases for V and 4 bases for J; bases not matched to a gene: 7. The CDR3 length is 15 residues. The CDR3 region has the DNA TGTGCCAGCAGTCCGGGACAGAGCATCACCGGGGAGCTGTTTTTT. Its protein is CASSPGQSITGELFF.

This clone was recorded once. CDR3 amino acids: CASSRERRTGTEAFF. As DNA, the CDR3 is TGTGCCAGCAGCCGCGAGCGTAGGACAGGGACTGAAGCTTTCTTT. J is TRBJ1-1 and V is TRBV7-2, with 8 positions matching TRBD1. This CDR3 region has 15 residues. Germline CDR1 SGHTA, CDR2 FQGNSA. V was clipped by 5 bases and J by 5 bases; unmatched bases: 10.

V gene TRBV27 combines with J gene TRBJ2-7; 7 nucleotides agree with TRBD1. The CDR3 is 15 amino acids. Germline loops: CDR1 MNHEY, CDR2 SMNVEV (reference sequence). Trimming took 5 bases from V and 2 from J; bases not matched to a gene: 9. The CDR3 here is CASSLRGTDPYEQYF. The DNA of the CDR3 is TGTGCCAGCAGTCTCCGTGGGACAGATCCCTACGAGCAGTACTTC.

This chain uses TRBV10-2 with TRBJ2-5; 11 nucleotides line up with TRBD1. CDR3 length: 13 amino acids. CDR1 is WSHSY, CDR2 SAAADI, per germline. Trimming removed 8 bases from V and 5 bases from J; junction bases left unmatched: 4. CDR3 DNA: TGCGCCAGCGGGACAGGGGGTGTGGAGACCCAGTACTTC. As protein: CASGTGGVETQYF.

The chain carries TRBV6-6 and TRBJ2-6; 7 bases fit TRBD2. Per the germline V gene, CDR1 is MNHNY and CDR2 is SVGAGI (reference sequence). The CDR3 totals 16 residues. Trimming cost V 6 bases and J 2 bases; bases outside gene matches: 7. CDR3 protein: CASRQSGGAGANVLTF. Written as DNA, the CDR3 is TGTGCCAGCAGGCAATCGGGGGGAGCTGGGGCCAACGTCCTGACTTTC.

V usage is TRBV4-3 and J usage is TRBJ2-2; D is possibly TRBD2 (6 bases). The ends were cut back, 9 bases at V and 5 bases at J, with 16 bases in the middle. The CDR3 is 14 amino acids. From germline, CDR1 is LGHNA and CDR2 YSLEER. The CDR3 loop reads CASRPGEGTGELFF. Here the CDR3 DNA reads TGCGCCAGTCGCCCGGGAGAGGGGACCGGGGAGCTGTTTTTT.

The rearrangement uses TRBV27 and TRBJ1-2, with D possibly TRBD1 on 5 matching bases. In germline, CDR1 is MNHEY, CDR2 SMNVEV (reference sequence). The V end lost 7 bases, the J end lost 8 bases, and 11 bases lay between the germline ends. The CDR3 runs 11 residues. The CDR3: CASKGLGGYTF. The CDR3 nucleotides read TGTGCCAGCAAGGGGCTAGGGGGCTACACCTTC.

The chain carries TRBV11-3 and TRBJ2-3; 7 nucleotides match TRBD1. Trimming cost V 4 bases and J 5 bases; bases outside gene matches: 3. Germline CDR1 SGHNT, CDR2 YENEEA. The CDR3 has 13 amino acids. CDR3 sequence: CASSSGTVDTQYF. The CDR3 DNA is TGTGCCAGCAGCTCAGGGACAGTAGATACGCAGTATTTT.

The table lists this clone with a few counts. The V call is TRBV4-1, the J call TRBJ2-3, with 12 bases fitting TRBD2. The CDR3 runs to 17 residues. V shed 0 bases and J 6 bases; nucleotides not matched to a gene: 7. Germline V lookup: CDR1 MGHRA, CDR2 YSYEKL. The CDR3 region has the DNA TGCGCCAGCAGCCAAGATTCCGCTAGCGGGAGGGGGGATACGCAGTATTTT. Protein product: CASSQDSASGRGDTQYF.

The chain combines TRBV7-9 with TRBJ2-1; 9 nucleotides line up with TRBD2. CDR3 length: 15 residues. V lost 5 bases to trimming and J lost 8 bases; unmatched junction nucleotides: 10. From germline, CDR1 is SEHNR and CDR2 FQNEAQ (reference sequence). The CDR3 sequence: CASSPRLAGDDEQFF. In DNA form, the CDR3 reads TGTGCCAGCAGCCCAAGGTTAGCGGGAGACGATGAGCAGTTCTTC.

The chain links TRBV5-4 to TRBJ2-2; TRBD2 agrees at 7 bases. CDR1 is SGHNT and CDR2 is YYREEE in the germline V gene (reference sequence). J was trimmed by 9 bases and V by 0 bases; bases with no gene match: 11. The CDR3 loop spans 16 amino acids. The CDR3 DNA follows: TGTGCCAGCAGCTTGGGTGGGAGGGACTTAGACCGGGAGCTGTTTTTT. Protein product: CASSLGGRDLDRELFF.

DNA for the CDR3: TGTGCCAGCAGCCGCACAGGGTCCACTGAAGCTTTCTTT. Its protein product is CASSRTGSTEAFF. This chain joins TRBV4-2 and TRBJ1-1; possible D gene TRBD1, 6 bases. CDR3 size: 13 residues. V shed 4 bases and J shed 4 bases, with 10 bases lying between them. Per the germline V gene, CDR1 is LGHNA and CDR2 is YNFKEQ.

The chain links TRBV11-3 to TRBJ2-2, with D perhaps TRBD2 (6 bases). The CDR3 has 17 amino acids. Deletions cut 5 bases from V and 7 bases from J, with 23 bases between. Germline V gene sequence: CDR1 SGHNT, CDR2 YENEEA. CDR3 amino acids: CASSLSPGLPLGGELFF. The DNA of the CDR3 is TGTGCCAGCAGCCTCTCCCCGGGACTTCCCCTTGGCGGGGAGCTGTTTTTT.